This T cell receptor (beta chain) was documented in a study of circulating CD8 cells and anti-PD-1 response in melanoma. Four subsets defined by PD-1 and/or TIGIT were sorted from live CD3+CD8+TCRalphabeta+ cells. TCR libraries were prepared from around 15 ng of total RNA with the QIAseq Immune Repertoire TCR panel. From the reads, TCRdb called clonotypes with MiXCR, one entry per CDR3 protein. The sample shows around 250 distinct CDR3 sequences, just under 9.5% of them seen only once. Germline CDR1 SNHLY, CDR2 FYNNEI. This CDR3 contains 14 residues. The V gene lost 8 bases and the J gene lost 0 bases, with 8 bases spanning the gap. By sample fraction, this clonotype is large.

Sequencing was performed on CD8+ T cells from PBMCs, taken at baseline or after one month of anti-PD-1 therapy (not recorded which). The chain is built from TRBV2 and TRBJ2-6; no clear D. This sequence originates from a human donor with melanoma. The CDR3 region has the DNA TGTGCCAGCCTGTTGGGCTCTGGGGCCAACGTCCTGACTTTC. Its translation: CASLLGSGANVLTF. The full variable domain, with the rest looked up from reference TRBV2 and TRBJ2-6, is EPEVTQTPSHQVTQMGQEVILRCVPISNHLYFYWYRQILGQKVEFLVSFYNNEISEKSEIFDDQFSVERPDGSNFTLKIRSTKLEDSAMYFCASLLGSGANVLTFGAGSRLTVL.